The clone carrying this T cell receptor (beta chain) occurred a few times. The CDR3 is 14 residues long. Deletions cut 4 bases from V and 2 bases from J, with 14 bases between. Germline assignment: CDR1 GTSNPN and CDR2 SVGIG (reference sequence). RNA transcripts provided the source from which TCR beta CDR3 regions were amplified. Researchers ran a first-round RT-PCR on the TCR CDR3 using the HTBI primer set. TCRdb called the multiplex PCR reads again in MiXCR, with one record for every CDR3 protein. The sample comprises fewer than 900,000 distinct CDR3 sequences, about 15% of which are singletons, and under 8.5% rests with the top ten. The record originates from a study of T cells in Graves' hyperthyroidism and ophthalmopathy.

This rearrangement joins TRBV30 to TRBJ2-5; TRBD2 might be the D (6 bases). This receptor was obtained from a man aged 18 to 29 with Graves' hyperthyroidism. Sample: blood. DNA of the CDR3: TGTGCCTGGACCCGGGAGTGGGGGCAAGAGACCCAGTACTTC. Protein sequence: CAWTREWGQETQYF.